The rows below give T cell receptor beta chains drawn from one sample of a study of blood T cell repertoires in COVID-19. Produced via immunoSEQ multiplex PCR; TCRdb's table is partial and in-frame only. This table has some 74,000 clones, 83% appearing once. Sequencing was performed on peripheral blood. All receptors come from a man older than 75 with acute or convalescent COVID-19. Each CDR3 is given with its conserved first and last residue. D genes are given only for firm matches. Clone size is not always given. Where it is, it says once, few, many or a class for expanded clones.

V	D	size	J	DNA	CDR3
TRBV15	TRBD1	-	TRBJ2-7	TGTGCCACCAGCACCCGGCGGACAGGGGACGAGCAGTACTTC	CATSTRRTGDEQYF
TRBV5-8	TRBD1	-	TRBJ1-6	TGTGCCAGCAGCACGGGACAGAATTCACCCCTCCACTTT	CASSTGQNSPLHF
TRBV28	-	-	TRBJ2-7	TGTGCCAGCAGTCCTTACTGGGAGCAGTACTTC	CASSPYWEQYF
TRBV9	-	-	TRBJ1-5	TGTGCCCTGAGAAGACAGCCCCAGCATTTT	CALRRQPQHF
TRBV27	-	-	TRBJ2-7	TGTGCCAGCAGAACCTCAGGTGGAAACTACGAGCAGTACTTC	CASRTSGGNYEQYF
TRBV6-5	-	-	TRBJ1-2	TGTGCCAGCAGTTACCGGGGTAATAGCTATGGCTACACCTTC	CASSYRGNSYGYTF
TRBV3-1/TRBV3-2	-	-	TRBJ1-4	TGTGCCAGCAGCCGATACGGCCGGGGGACGCGGGGGCTCTTCATTGAATATAATGAAAAACTGTTTTTT	CASSRYGRGTRGLFIEYNEKLFF
TRBV19	TRBD1	-	TRBJ2-5	TGTGCCAGTAGTTCTGGACAGGGAGAAGAGACCCAGTACTTC	CASSSGQGEETQYF
TRBV2	TRBD2	-	TRBJ2-1	TGTGCCAGCAGTGAAGAGGTTCGGCTAGCGGGAGGCAATGAGCAGTTCTTC	CASSEEVRLAGGNEQFF
TRBV5-4	-	-	TRBJ1-2	TGTGCCAGCAGCTTGGCCGGAGGCTATGGCTACACCTTC	CASSLAGGYGYTF
TRBV5-4	TRBD1	-	TRBJ2-7	TGTGCCAGCAGCCCCCCCCCAGGGGGCCTCTACGAGCAGTACTTC	CASSPPPGGLYEQYF
TRBV5-6	-	-	TRBJ1-5	TGTGCCAGCAGCTCTGGACGGGACAATCAGCCCCAGCATTTT	CASSSGRDNQPQHF
TRBV11-3	-	-	TRBJ2-2	TGTGCCAGCAGCTTAGTGTCAGGGAACACCGGGGAGCTGTTTTTT	CASSLVSGNTGELFF
TRBV7-2	-	few	TRBJ2-7	TGTGCCAGCAGCTTAGGTCCGAGTCGTAACGAGCAGTACTTC	CASSLGPSRNEQYF
TRBV6-5	TRBD1	-	TRBJ1-6	TGTGCCAGCAGTTATGACAGGGGACAGGATTCACCCCTCCACTTT	CASSYDRGQDSPLHF
TRBV19	TRBD2	-	TRBJ2-2	TGTGCCAGTACCCCGGGGGGAGGGTGGTACGGGGAGCTGTTTTTT	CASTPGGGWYGELFF
TRBV18	TRBD1	-	TRBJ1-4	TGTGCCAGCTCACCTCCGGGACAGGGACCCTTTGTTAATGAAAAACTGTTTTTT	CASSPPGQGPFVNEKLFF
TRBV7-9	-	few	TRBJ2-4	TGTGCCAGCAGCTTACCCGGACAGCTAGCCAAAAACATTCAGTACTTC	CASSLPGQLAKNIQYF
TRBV3-1/TRBV3-2	TRBD1	once	TRBJ1-5	TGTGCCAGCAGCCAAGTCGCTCCGGGACAGGGGATGTATAACAATCAGCCCCAGCATTTT	CASSQVAPGQGMYNNQPQHF
TRBV6-6	TRBD2	-	TRBJ2-2	TGTGCCAGCAGTCCCCGGGGGGAAGGCACCGGGGAGCTGTTTTTT	CASSPRGEGTGELFF
TRBV18	-	once	TRBJ2-7	TGTGCCAGCTCACCACTAGGGGGGGGAAACGAGCAGTACTTC	CASSPLGGGNEQYF
TRBV28	TRBD1	-	TRBJ1-1	TGTGCCAGCAGTTTATGGGGGACAGTTTCTTCGGGCACTGAAGCTTTCTTT	CASSLWGTVSSGTEAFF
TRBV5-4	TRBD1	-	TRBJ1-3	TGTGCCAGCAGTTTCACGTCCGGGACAGGGTCTGGAAACACCATATATTTT	CASSFTSGTGSGNTIYF
TRBV7-2	-	-	TRBJ1-4	TGTGCCAGCAGCCCCAATTCCGGGAGATGGCTGTTTTTT	CASSPNSGRWLFF
TRBV27	-	once	TRBJ1-6	TGTGCCAGCAGCTTTTTAGCGAATTCACCCCTCCACTTT	CASSFLANSPLHF
TRBV6-5	TRBD1	once	TRBJ1-6	TGTGCCAGCAGGCCCATTAACAGGGGGGATTCACCCCTCCACTTT	CASRPINRGDSPLHF
TRBV7-2	TRBD1	-	TRBJ1-5	TGTGCCAGCAGTACCGGGACAGGGGGTCGTCAGCCCCAGCATTTT	CASSTGTGGRQPQHF
TRBV28	TRBD1	-	TRBJ1-1	TGTGCCAGCAGTAGAGCGGGACAGGCCCTAGGTGAAGCTTTCTTT	CASSRAGQALGEAFF
TRBV3-1/TRBV3-2	TRBD1	-	TRBJ1-2	TGTGCCAGCAGCCAGGGTGACAGGGGTCGTAATGGCTACACCTTC	CASSQGDRGRNGYTF
TRBV6-4	-	-	TRBJ1-2	TGTGCCAGCAGTGAAGTCCTAGGCGGTGGCTACACCTTC	CASSEVLGGGYTF
TRBV29-1	-	few	TRBJ1-1	TGCAGCGTTGTGGCGGACAGCTGGATGAACACTGAAGCTTTCTTT	CSVVADSWMNTEAFF
TRBV7-3	TRBD1	-	TRBJ2-2	TGTGCCAGCAGCTTAGGGGCAGGGGGTAACACCGGGGAGCTGTTTTTT	CASSLGAGGNTGELFF
TRBV28	TRBD1	-	TRBJ1-2	TGTGCCAGCACAGGACAGGGGTATGGCTACACCTTC	CASTGQGYGYTF
TRBV27	TRBD1	-	TRBJ2-7	TGTGCCAGCAGTCCGGGACAGGGCTTCTACGAGCAGTACTTC	CASSPGQGFYEQYF
TRBV18	-	-	TRBJ2-5	TGTGCCAGCTCACCAGCTATGGTAGCGAGGGAGACCCAGTACTTC	CASSPAMVARETQYF
TRBV19	-	-	TRBJ1-4	TGTGCCAGTAGTATAGCCGGGACTTATAGAAAACTGTTTTTT	CASSIAGTYRKLFF
TRBV19	-	-	TRBJ1-1	TGTGCCAGTAGTATAGTGTCAGGGGACACTGAAGCTTTCTTT	CASSIVSGDTEAFF
TRBV28	-	-	TRBJ2-1	TGTGCCAGCAACCCGACACAGAATGAGCAGTTCTTC	CASNPTQNEQFF
TRBV4-2	TRBD2	-	TRBJ2-3	TGTGCCAGCAGCCAAGACCTAGCGGCCAGGGAGGATACGCAGTATTTT	CASSQDLAAREDTQYF
TRBV4-3	-	-	TRBJ2-2	TGCGCCAGCAGCCAAGGAAGCGTGAACACCGGGGAGCTGTTTTTT	CASSQGSVNTGELFF
TRBV7-9	TRBD1	-	TRBJ2-7	TGTGCCAGTGCCCGGGACAGTTCCTACGAGCAGTACTTC	CASARDSSYEQYF
TRBV5-1	-	-	TRBJ2-1	TGCGCCAGCGGAGGGAGGGGGGTCGACAATGAGCAGTTCTTC	CASGGRGVDNEQFF
TRBV2	-	-	TRBJ2-1	TGTGCCAGCAGTTTACAGGAAAGCAATGAGCAGTTCTTC	CASSLQESNEQFF
TRBV18	-	few	TRBJ1-1	TGTGCCAGCTCACCACAACAGGCAGAAGCTTTCTTT	CASSPQQAEAFF
TRBV29-1	TRBD1	few	TRBJ1-5	TGCAGCGTTCGGACAGGTGGTAGCAATCAGCCCCAGCATTTT	CSVRTGGSNQPQHF
TRBV2	TRBD1	-	TRBJ2-5	TGTGCCAGCAGTGACCGAAGGGACAGGGTTAAAGAGACCCAGTACTTC	CASSDRRDRVKETQYF
TRBV4-3	-	once	TRBJ1-2	TGCGCCAGCAGCCCCCTTGGAGAAGGGAGTGACTATGGCTACACCTTC	CASSPLGEGSDYGYTF
TRBV28	-	-	TRBJ2-3	TGTGCCAGCAGTGCCTCGACTAGAAGCACAGATACGCAGTATTTT	CASSASTRSTDTQYF
TRBV6-1	TRBD1	-	TRBJ2-6	TGTGCCAGCAGTGAATTTGAGGTGACAGGGTCTGGGGCCAACGTCCTGACTTTC	CASSEFEVTGSGANVLTF
TRBV6-2/TRBV6-3	-	-	TRBJ1-5	TGTGCCAGCAGTTACCCGGACGGCGGCGGGAAGCCCCAGCATTTT	CASSYPDGGGKPQHF
TRBV12-3/TRBV12-4	TRBD1	few	TRBJ1-2	TGTGCCAGCAGTTTACCGGACAGGGATGGCTACACCTTC	CASSLPDRDGYTF
TRBV4-3	-	-	TRBJ1-5	TGCGCCAGCAGCCAAGACAGTTATAGCAATCAGCCCCAGCATTTT	CASSQDSYSNQPQHF
TRBV9	-	-	TRBJ2-2	TGTGCCAGTAAAACAGGGACGAACACCGGGGAGCTGTTTTTT	CASKTGTNTGELFF
TRBV10-3	TRBD2	-	TRBJ2-1	TGTGCCACTAAGGTTTCTAGCGGTTACAATGAGCAGTTCTTC	CATKVSSGYNEQFF
TRBV18	TRBD1	-	TRBJ1-5	TGTGCCAGCTCTCAAGACAGGGGTAGCAATCAGCCCCAGCATTTT	CASSQDRGSNQPQHF